The clone carrying this T cell receptor beta chain occurred once. CDR3 length: 14 residues. Trimming pared 0 bases from V and 5 bases from J, leaving 8 bases between. Germline-derived CDR1 and CDR2 are LGHNA and YSLEER. Sequenced by immunoSEQ multiplex PCR; TCRdb stores in-frame clones only, minus some. The table includes 100,000 to 150,000 clones, about 85% detected once. This specimen belongs to a study of T cell responses to AZD1222 COVID-19 vaccine. V and J are TRBV4-3 and TRBJ1-5; maybe TRBD1 (6 bases). This specimen consisted of peripheral blood, obtained on day 0 of AZD1222 vaccination. The receptor was isolated from an adult in good health. The CDR3: CASSQERGDQPQHF. In nucleotides, the CDR3 is TGCGCCAGCAGCCAAGAGAGGGGGGATCAGCCCCAGCATTTT.